The clone carrying this T cell receptor beta chain was observed a handful of times. Its antigen is unidentified. Treatment of any kind had been given to no patient before thyroid surgery. The CDR3 covers 18 residues. The germline gives CDR1 SGHTA, CDR2 FQGNSA. The V segment lost 4 bases and the J segment 8 bases; nucleotides outside the gene matches: 18. This sample was included in a study of metastatic and nonmetastatic thyroid tumors. Whole-study context: The comparison covered peripheral blood and tumor or nodule tissue in malignant and benign thyroid patients.

Authors' analysis steps: Across clinicopathological groups, CDR3 differences served as the basis for building a distant-metastasis classifier for papillary thyroid cancer. TCRdb re-called the PCR reads via MiXCR. The V and J calls, along with clone size, are taken from TCRdb and not from the paper's own processing. Among 13,000 to 15,000 clones listed, around 4% were seen once. Study-wide results and limits: Reportedly, malignant thyroid tumors had significantly higher TCR beta diversity than benign nodules, in blood and tumor.

The chain recombines TRBV7-2 with TRBJ2-1, with TRBD1 matching 9 bases. The sample was tumor tissue. This TCR came from a female donor with papillary thyroid cancer or a benign thyroid nodule (not recorded which). Some clones in this sample may be carry-over from other donors' samples. The CDR3 here is CASSSRDRARDPRDEQFF. The CDR3 nucleotides read TGTGCCAGCAGCTCCCGGGACAGGGCCAGAGACCCGCGCGATGAGCAGTTCTTC.